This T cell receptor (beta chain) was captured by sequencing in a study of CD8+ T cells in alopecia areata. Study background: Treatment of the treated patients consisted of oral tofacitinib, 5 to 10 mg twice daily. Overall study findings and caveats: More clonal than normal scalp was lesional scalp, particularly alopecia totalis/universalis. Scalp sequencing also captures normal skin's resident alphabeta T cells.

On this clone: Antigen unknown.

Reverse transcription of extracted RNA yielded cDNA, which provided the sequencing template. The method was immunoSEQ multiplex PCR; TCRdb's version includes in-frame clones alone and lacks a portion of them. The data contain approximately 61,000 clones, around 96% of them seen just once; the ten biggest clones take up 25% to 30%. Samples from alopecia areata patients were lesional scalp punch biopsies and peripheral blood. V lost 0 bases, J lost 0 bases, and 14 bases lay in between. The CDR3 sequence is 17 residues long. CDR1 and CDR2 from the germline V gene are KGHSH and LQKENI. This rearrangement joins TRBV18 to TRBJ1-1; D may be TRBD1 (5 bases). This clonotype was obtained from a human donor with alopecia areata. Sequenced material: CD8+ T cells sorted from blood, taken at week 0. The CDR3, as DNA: TGTGCCAGCTCACCACCGCGTGACAGCTGGATGAACACTGAAGCTTTCTTT. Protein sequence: CASSPPRDSWMNTEAFF.